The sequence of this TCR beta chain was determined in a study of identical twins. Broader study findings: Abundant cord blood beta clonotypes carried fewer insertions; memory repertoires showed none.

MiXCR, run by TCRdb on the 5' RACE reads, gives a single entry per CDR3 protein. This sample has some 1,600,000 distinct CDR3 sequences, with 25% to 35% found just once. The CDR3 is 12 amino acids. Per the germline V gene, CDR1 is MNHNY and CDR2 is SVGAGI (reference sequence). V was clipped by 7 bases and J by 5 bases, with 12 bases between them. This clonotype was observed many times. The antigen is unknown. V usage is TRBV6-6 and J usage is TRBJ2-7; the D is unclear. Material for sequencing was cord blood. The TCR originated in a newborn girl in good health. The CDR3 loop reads CASTGPADEQYF. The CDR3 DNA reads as TGTGCCAGCACTGGACCTGCAGACGAGCAGTACTTC.